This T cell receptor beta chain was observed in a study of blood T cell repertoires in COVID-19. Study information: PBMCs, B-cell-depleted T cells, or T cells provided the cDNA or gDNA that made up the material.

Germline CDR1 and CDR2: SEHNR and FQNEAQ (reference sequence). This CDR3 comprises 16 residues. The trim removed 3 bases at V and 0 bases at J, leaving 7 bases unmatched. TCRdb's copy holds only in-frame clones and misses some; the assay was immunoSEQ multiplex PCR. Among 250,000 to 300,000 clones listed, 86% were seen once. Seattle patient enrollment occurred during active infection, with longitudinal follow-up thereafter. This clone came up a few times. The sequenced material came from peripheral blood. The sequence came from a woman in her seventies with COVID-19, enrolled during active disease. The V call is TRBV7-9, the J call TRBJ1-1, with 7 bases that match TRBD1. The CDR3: CASSFPSQGMNTEAFF. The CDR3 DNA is TGTGCCAGCAGCTTTCCCTCACAGGGGATGAACACTGAAGCTTTCTTT.